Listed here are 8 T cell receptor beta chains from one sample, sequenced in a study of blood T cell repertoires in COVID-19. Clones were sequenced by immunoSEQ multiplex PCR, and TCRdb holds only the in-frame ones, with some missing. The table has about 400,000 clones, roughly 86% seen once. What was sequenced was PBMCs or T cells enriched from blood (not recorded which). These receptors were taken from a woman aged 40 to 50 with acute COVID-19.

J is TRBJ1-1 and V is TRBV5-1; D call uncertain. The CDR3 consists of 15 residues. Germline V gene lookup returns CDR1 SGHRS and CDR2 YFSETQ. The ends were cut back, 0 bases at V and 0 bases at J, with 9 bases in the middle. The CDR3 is CASSLVRSMNTEAFF. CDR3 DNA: TGCGCCAGCAGCTTGGTCCGGTCAATGAACACTGAAGCTTTCTTT. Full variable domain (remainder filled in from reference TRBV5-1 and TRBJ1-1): KAGVTQTPRYLIKTRGQQVTLSCSPISGHRSVSWYQQTPGQGLQFLFEYFSETQRNKGNFPGRFSGRQFSNSRSEMNVSTLELGDSALYLCASSLVRSMNTEAFFGQGTRLTVV.

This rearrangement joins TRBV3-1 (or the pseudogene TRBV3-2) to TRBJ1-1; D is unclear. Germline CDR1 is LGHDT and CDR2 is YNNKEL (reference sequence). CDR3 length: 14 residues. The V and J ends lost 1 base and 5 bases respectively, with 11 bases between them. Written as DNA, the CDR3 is TGTGCCAGCAGCCAAGGCCTAAGTTGGACTGAAGCTTTCTTT. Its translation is CASSQGLSWTEAFF.

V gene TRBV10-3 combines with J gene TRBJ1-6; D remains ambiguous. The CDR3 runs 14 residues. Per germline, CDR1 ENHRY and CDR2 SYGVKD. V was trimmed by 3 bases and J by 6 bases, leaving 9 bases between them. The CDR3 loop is CAISDHGANSPLHF. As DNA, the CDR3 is TGTGCCATCAGTGACCATGGAGCTAATTCACCCCTCCACTTT.

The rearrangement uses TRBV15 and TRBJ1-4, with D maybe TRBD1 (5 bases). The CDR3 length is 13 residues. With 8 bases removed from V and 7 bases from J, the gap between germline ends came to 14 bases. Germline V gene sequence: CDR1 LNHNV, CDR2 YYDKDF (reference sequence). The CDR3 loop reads CATRGVRVEKLFF. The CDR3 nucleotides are TGTGCCACCCGGGGGGTGAGGGTTGAAAAACTGTTTTTT.

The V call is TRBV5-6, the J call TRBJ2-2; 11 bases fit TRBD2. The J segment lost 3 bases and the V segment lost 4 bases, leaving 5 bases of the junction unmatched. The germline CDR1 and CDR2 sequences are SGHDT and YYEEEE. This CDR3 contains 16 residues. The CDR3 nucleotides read TGTGCCAGCAGCCGAAGACTAGCGGGATACACCGGGGAGCTGTTTTTT. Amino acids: CASSRRLAGYTGELFF. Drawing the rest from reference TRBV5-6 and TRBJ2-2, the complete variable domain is DAGVTQSPTHLIKTRGQQVTLRCSPKSGHDTVSWYQQALGQGPQFIFQYYEEEERQRGNFPDRFSGHQFPNYSSELNVNALLLGDSALYLCASSRRLAGYTGELFFGEGSRLTVL.

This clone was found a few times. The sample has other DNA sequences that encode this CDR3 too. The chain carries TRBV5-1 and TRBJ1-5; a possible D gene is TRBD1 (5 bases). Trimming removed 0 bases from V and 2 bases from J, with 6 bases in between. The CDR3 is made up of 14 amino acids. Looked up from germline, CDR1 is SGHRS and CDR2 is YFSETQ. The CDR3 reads CASSLEGGNQPQHF. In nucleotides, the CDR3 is TGCGCCAGCAGCTTGGAAGGGGGCAATCAGCCCCAGCATTTT.

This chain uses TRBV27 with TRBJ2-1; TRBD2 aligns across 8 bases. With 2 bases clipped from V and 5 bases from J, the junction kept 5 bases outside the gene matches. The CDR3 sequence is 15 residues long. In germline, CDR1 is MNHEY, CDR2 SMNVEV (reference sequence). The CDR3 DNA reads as TGTGCCAGCAGTTTAGTAGCGGGGATCAACAATGAGCAGTTCTTC. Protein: CASSLVAGINNEQFF.

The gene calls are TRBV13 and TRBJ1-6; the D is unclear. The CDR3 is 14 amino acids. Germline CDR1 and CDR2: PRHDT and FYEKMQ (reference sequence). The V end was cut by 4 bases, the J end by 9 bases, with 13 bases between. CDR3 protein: CASSSSVWSSPLHF. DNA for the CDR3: TGTGCCAGCAGCTCATCGGTCTGGAGTTCACCCCTCCACTTT.